The 5 T cell receptor beta chains in this list originate from one sample, sequenced in a study of glioma-infiltrating T cells after dendritic cell vaccination. Libraries were prepared by immunoSEQ multiplex PCR; TCRdb keeps only in-frame clonotypes and omits some of them. The profile shows more than 20,000 clones, about four fifths of them singletons. This sample comprised blood, obtained before dendritic cell vaccination. These receptors were collected from a human donor with glioblastoma.

V gene TRBV5-1 combines with J gene TRBJ1-3; possibly TRBD1 for D (6 bases). This CDR3 is 15 amino acids long. With 1 base removed from V and 4 bases from J, the gap between germline ends came to 12 bases. From germline, CDR1 is SGHRS and CDR2 YFSETQ. The CDR3 spells CASSLSGDGGNTIYF. The CDR3 DNA follows: TGCGCCAGCAGCTTGTCAGGGGATGGGGGAAACACCATATATTTT.

This clone was seen a handful of times. The chain links TRBV11-3 to TRBJ2-1, with D tentatively TRBD2 (7 bases). V lost 6 bases and J 6 bases, leaving 18 bases between the germline ends. The CDR3 runs 15 residues. Per germline, CDR1 SGHNT and CDR2 YENEEA. Here the CDR3 DNA reads TGTGCCAGCAGTTCTAGGGGGGGAGGGGGCAATGAGCAGTTCTTC. Residues: CASSSRGGGGNEQFF.

The V call is TRBV21-1, the J call TRBJ1-1; TRBD1 is the table's D call, not checked against the DNA. TRBV21-1 is noted as a pseudogene. This CDR3 contains 18 residues. In DNA, the CDR3 is TGTGCCAGCAGCCCGCACGGGGGACAGGGGTTAACGGACACTGAAGCTTTCTTT. Amino acids: CASSPHGGQGLTDTEAFF.

The rearrangement uses TRBV7-8 and TRBJ2-1; 8 bases agree with TRBD2. Trimming took 7 bases from V and 7 from J; bases not matched to a gene: 21. The V gene's germline CDR1 is SGHVS and CDR2 FQNEAQ. This CDR3 is built from 18 residues. CDR3: CASTAGASHAGGKNEQFF. The CDR3 nucleotides read TGTGCCAGCACCGCCGGCGCGAGTCACGCGGGAGGAAAAAATGAGCAGTTCTTC. Full variable domain (remainder filled in from reference TRBV7-8 and TRBJ2-1): GAGVSQSPRYKVAKRGQDVALRCDPISGHVSLFWYQQALGQGPEFLTYFQNEAQLDKSGLPSDRFFAERPEGSVSTLKIQRTQQEDSAVYLCASTAGASHAGGKNEQFFGPGTRLTVL.

The V and J genes are TRBV7-6 and TRBJ2-1; no definite D call. This CDR3 is built from 15 residues. The germline V gene encodes CDR1 SGHVS and CDR2 FNYEAQ. V was shortened by 6 bases and J by 6 bases, with 18 bases between the two germline ends. Written as DNA, the CDR3 is TGTGCCAGCAGGCTTAGTGGGCTGTCGACCAATGAGCAGTTCTTC. Its protein product is CASRLSGLSTNEQFF.